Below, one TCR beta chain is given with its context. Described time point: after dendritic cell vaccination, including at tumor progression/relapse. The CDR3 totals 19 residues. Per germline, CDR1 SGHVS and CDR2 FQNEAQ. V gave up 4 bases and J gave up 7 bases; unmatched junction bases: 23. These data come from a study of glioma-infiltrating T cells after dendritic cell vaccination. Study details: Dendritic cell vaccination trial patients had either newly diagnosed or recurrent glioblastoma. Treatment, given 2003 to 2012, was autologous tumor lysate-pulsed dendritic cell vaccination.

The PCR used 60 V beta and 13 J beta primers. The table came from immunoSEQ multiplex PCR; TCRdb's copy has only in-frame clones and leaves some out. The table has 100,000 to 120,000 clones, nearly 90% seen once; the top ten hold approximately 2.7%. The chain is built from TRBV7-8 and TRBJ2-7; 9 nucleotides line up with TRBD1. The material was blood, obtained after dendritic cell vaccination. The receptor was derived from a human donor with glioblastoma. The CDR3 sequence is CASSSNLEVGTGNRREQYF. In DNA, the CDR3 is TGTGCCAGCAGCTCAAACCTAGAGGTTGGGACAGGGAACCGTCGGGAGCAGTACTTC.